These 3 T cell receptor beta chains came from one sample sequenced in a study of blood T cell repertoires in COVID-19 (dated by TCRdb to between 2020 and 2021). Library generation was performed with the immunoSEQ multiplex PCR assay. The immuneACCESS repertoire file appears here via TCRdb, limited to in-frame rearrangements. These files lack a portion of the clones; in checked studies, under half of the deficit traces to unresolved V genes, and the cause of the others is not known. In all, the sample holds hundreds of thousands of clones, and over 80% of those were seen once. The ten largest make up approximately 2.4% of the sample. The sample taken for sequencing was PBMCs or T cells enriched from blood (not recorded which). The receptor source for this set is a woman in her 30s with acute COVID-19.

J is TRBJ2-1 and V is TRBV2, with a weak D call TRBD1 (6 bases). There are 15 residues in the CDR3. CDR1 is SNHLY and CDR2 is FYNNEI in the germline V gene. Trimming pared 4 bases from V and 7 bases from J, leaving 17 bases between. The CDR3 is CASSALVRGGNEQFF. The CDR3 DNA reads TGTGCCAGCAGTGCCTTGGTCAGGGGTGGGAATGAGCAGTTCTTC.

This chain joins TRBV5-4 and TRBJ2-5, with 8 positions matching TRBD1. Germline lookup yields CDR1 SGHNT and CDR2 YYREEE (reference sequence). The CDR3 sequence is 18 residues long. J lost 4 bases, V lost 1 base, and 15 bases had no gene match. The CDR3 nucleotides read TGTGCCAGCAGCTTGCGTATATCTGGCAGGGGGCGAGGAGAGACCCAGTACTTC. As protein: CASSLRISGRGRGETQYF.

This chain joins TRBV11-2 and TRBJ2-1, with D possibly being TRBD1 (5 bases). V lost 5 bases and J lost 3, with 17 bases in between. CDR3 length equals 16 residues. In germline, CDR1 is SGHAT, CDR2 FQNNGV. DNA of the CDR3: TGTGCCAGCAGCAAGGACAACCCCTCCTTCTACAATGAGCAGTTCTTC. This gives the protein CASSKDNPSFYNEQFF.